The rows below give T cell receptor beta chains drawn from one sample of a study of blood T cells in healthy people across ages. TCRdb re-derived calls from the 5' RACE reads in MiXCR, one entry per CDR3 protein. The table has around 580,000 distinct CDR3 sequences, around 48% seen once; the top ten hold 20% to 25%. Sequencing was carried out using blood. The receptors derive from a man older than 75 in good health. Each CDR3 is given with its conserved first and last residue. The order of the fields is V gene, J gene, CDR3 protein.

>TRBV7-9|TRBJ1-4
CASSLSAANEKLFF
>TRBV7-2|TRBJ2-1
CASSWRNEQFF
>TRBV7-2|NA
CASSLPTSEGPGHQETQYF
>TRBV6-6|TRBJ2-2
CASMGAGETGELFF
>TRBV4-3|TRBJ2-7
CASSQLLEKGYEQYF
>TRBV27|TRBJ1-5
CASAEYLGDQPQHF
>TRBV6-6|TRBJ1-5
CASSYSGQRNQPQHF
>TRBV7-2|TRBJ2-1
CASSPSAGIHNEQFF
>TRBV9|TRBJ2-7
CASSVDGSYEQYF
>TRBV4-3|TRBJ2-7
CASSQALAGGSPYEQYF
>TRBV9|TRBJ2-2
CASSVGQGANTGELFF
>TRBV6-2/TRBV6-3|TRBJ2-1
CASSYSRSQGQYNEQFF
>TRBV4-3|TRBJ2-7
CASSQGIDRSGTYEQYF
>TRBV7-7|TRBJ2-1
CASSRAGSDNEQFF
>TRBV11-2|TRBJ2-3
CASSLDHVFDTQYF
>TRBV7-6|TRBJ1-1
CASSLVTLSPGQALNTEAFF
>TRBV9|TRBJ2-5
CASSVTGQDQETQYF
>TRBV5-1|TRBJ1-5
CASSPLGVGNQPQHF
>TRBV5-6|TRBJ1-6
CASSAGTAYNSPLHF
>TRBV29-1|TRBJ2-5
CSAGLGDRGLLQYF
>TRBV29-1|TRBJ1-4
CSGLRGANEKLFF
>TRBV6-6|TRBJ2-7
CASGKPGLTYEQYF
>TRBV7-3|TRBJ2-6
CASSQQTSGANVLTF
>TRBV6-6|NA
CASRNTKNIQYF
>TRBV7-9|TRBJ1-1
CASGGGRRLSTEAFF
>TRBV27|TRBJ2-7
CASSLEAREVAYEQYF
>TRBV10-3|TRBJ2-7
CAIRRGPTGASSYNEQYF
>TRBV7-2|TRBJ1-6
CASIQHLQGSYSPLHF
>TRBV7-2|TRBJ2-7
CASSLNGGPYEQYF
>TRBV20-1|TRBJ2-1
CSARMGLAEVLSYNEQFF
>TRBV7-2|TRBJ2-4
CASSLEGSKNIQYF
>TRBV10-3|TRBJ2-5
CAISEAGLETQYF
>TRBV6-1|TRBJ2-7
CASSRTGEEQYF
>TRBV5-1|TRBJ2-5
CASSWDSETQYF
>TRBV10-1|TRBJ2-3
CASSESRGRRDTQYF
>TRBV7-2|TRBJ2-3
CASSLATGIPTDTQYF
>TRBV2|TRBJ1-1
CASSGTTNTEAFF
>TRBV5-1|TRBJ1-5
CATDRAGPASNQPQHF
>TRBV2|TRBJ2-3
CASSRRSGLAGGTDTQYF
>TRBV2|TRBJ2-1
CASRPTDGGYNGQFF
>TRBV12-3/TRBV12-4|TRBJ2-5
CASSSGFQETQYF
>TRBV7-2|TRBJ2-1
CASSPDRVGNEQFF
>TRBV15|TRBJ1-1
CATSSRDTEAFF
>TRBV20-1|TRBJ2-7
CSVAGGRSERYF
>TRBV7-2|TRBJ2-7
CASSLERGVYEQYF
>TRBV7-2|TRBJ1-2
CASSFPGQPSYGYTF
>TRBV3-1|TRBJ1-5
CASSQDYGSNQPQHF
>TRBV4-3|TRBJ2-3
CASSQEVGGSSDTQYF
>TRBV20-1|TRBJ1-2
CSANTPDRVAGYTF
>TRBV7-2|TRBJ2-7
CASSYPPTGGYEQYF
>TRBV7-2|TRBJ2-5
CASSSTGFEETQYF